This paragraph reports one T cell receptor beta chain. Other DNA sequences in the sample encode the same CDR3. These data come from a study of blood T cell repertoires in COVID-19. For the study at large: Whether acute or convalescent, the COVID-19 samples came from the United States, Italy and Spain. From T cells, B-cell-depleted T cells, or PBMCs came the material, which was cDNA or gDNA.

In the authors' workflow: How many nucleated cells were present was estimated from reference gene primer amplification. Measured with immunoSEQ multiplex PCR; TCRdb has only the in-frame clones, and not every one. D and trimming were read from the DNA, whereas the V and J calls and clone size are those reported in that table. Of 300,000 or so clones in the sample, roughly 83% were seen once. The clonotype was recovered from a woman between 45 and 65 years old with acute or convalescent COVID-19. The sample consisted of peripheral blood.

The CDR3 DNA is TGTGCCAGCAGTTTATCGACAGGGGGCACTGAAGCTTTCTTT. Translation: CASSLSTGGTEAFF. This chain links TRBV27 with TRBJ1-1, with 9 nucleotides matching TRBD1. Trimming removed 0 bases from V and 4 bases from J; junction bases left unmatched: 0. Germline CDR1 and CDR2: MNHEY and SMNVEV (reference sequence). The CDR3 is 14 residues long.